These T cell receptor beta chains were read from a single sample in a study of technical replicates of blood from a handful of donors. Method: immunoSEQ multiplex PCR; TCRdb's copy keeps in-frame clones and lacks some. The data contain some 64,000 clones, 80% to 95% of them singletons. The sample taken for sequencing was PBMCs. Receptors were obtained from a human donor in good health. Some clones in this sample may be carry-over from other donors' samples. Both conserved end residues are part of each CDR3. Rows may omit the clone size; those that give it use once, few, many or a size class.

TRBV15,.,CATSRDLPGPIRQETQYF
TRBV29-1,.,CSVVGGPNYGYTF
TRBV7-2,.,CASSPRTGAHTGELFF
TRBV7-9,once,CASSPGPLYGYTF
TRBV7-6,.,CASSPLGTGYTEAFF
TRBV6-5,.,CASSYRTGTDTQYF
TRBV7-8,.,CASSLVGFRDSPLHF
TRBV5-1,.,CASSLALAGIYEQYF
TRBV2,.,CASSGELGRGSGNQPQHF
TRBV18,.,CASSPMQGATDGYTF
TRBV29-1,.,CSGGVASGTHTQYF
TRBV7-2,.,CASSLEQGNYGYTF
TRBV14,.,CASSQQTGGAQYF
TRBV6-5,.,CASSNPGQGYTF
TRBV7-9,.,CASLPGGANYGYTF
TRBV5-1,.,CASYLSTSAEGYTF
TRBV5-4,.,CASSFRDSHEQYF
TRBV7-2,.,CASSLGAGSRHF
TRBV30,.,CAWSLVRGQGSYGYTF
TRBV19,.,CASTSGTALAKNIQYF
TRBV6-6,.,CASSYSYRVGETQYF
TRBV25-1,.,CASSEGDRGTETQYF
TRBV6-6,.,CASIQDSDTNYEQYF
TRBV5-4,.,CASSPGGGQSGNTIYF
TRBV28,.,CASIQGHFNTEAFF
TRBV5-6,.,CASSYDRMTTDTQYF
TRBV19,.,CASTPGLAGSYEQYF
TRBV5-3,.,CARSRSGGDTQYF
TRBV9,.,CASSAEAPDQPQHF
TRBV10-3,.,CAISGTGEGEAYPRTDTQYF
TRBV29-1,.,CSAPGTSGEETQYF
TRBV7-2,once,CASSLVSGGHYEQYF
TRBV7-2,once,CASLGTRLNTEAFF
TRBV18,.,CASSLTGTSGLPSTDTQYF
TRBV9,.,CASSLGRSRNSGTGELFF
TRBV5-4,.,CASSKQQGEASGANVLTF
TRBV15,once,CATSRDNGNTEAFF
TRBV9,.,CASSVPGTGVVTEAFF
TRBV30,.,CAWRGLADTGELFF
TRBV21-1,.,CAEPGGIPKNIQYF
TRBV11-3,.,CASSTGRGTLNQPQHF
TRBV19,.,CAWGQGLTGELFF
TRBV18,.,CASSPSERERGFSYEQYF
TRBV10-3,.,CAISELGQGGGYTF
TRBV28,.,CASSFRAGPNQPQHF